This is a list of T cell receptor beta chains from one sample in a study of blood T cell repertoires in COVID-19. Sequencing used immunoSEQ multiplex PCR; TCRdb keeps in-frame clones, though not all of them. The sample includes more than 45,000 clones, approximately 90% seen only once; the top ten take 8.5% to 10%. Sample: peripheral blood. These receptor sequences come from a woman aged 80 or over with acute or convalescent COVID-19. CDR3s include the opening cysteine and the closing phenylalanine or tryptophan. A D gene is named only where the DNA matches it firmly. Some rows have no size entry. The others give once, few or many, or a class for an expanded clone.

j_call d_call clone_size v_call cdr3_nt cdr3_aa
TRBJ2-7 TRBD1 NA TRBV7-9 TGTGCCAGCAGCCCGGACGGACAGGGGTGGAACGAGCAGTACTTC CASSPDGQGWNEQYF
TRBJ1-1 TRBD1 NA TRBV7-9 TGTGCCAGCAGCTTAGGACAGGGGAGGGCTGAAGCTTTCTTT CASSLGQGRAEAFF
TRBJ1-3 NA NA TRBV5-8 TGTGCCAGCAGCTTGGCAGGGCACCCCTCTGGAAACACCATATATTTT CASSLAGHPSGNTIYF
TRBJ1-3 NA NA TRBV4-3 TGCGCCAGCAGCCACGAAGTGGGGGGGCCGACTGGAAACACCATATATTTT CASSHEVGGPTGNTIYF
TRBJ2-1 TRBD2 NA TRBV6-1 TGTGCCAGCAGTGGGGGACTAGCGGGAGGGTCCTACAATGAGCAGTTCTTC CASSGGLAGGSYNEQFF
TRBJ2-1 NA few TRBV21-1 TGTGCCAGCAGACGGAGGGCCGAGCAGTTCTTC CASRRRAEQFF
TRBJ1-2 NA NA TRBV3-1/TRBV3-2 TGTGCCAGCAGTTTTACAGGGAACTATGGCTACACCTTC CASSFTGNYGYTF
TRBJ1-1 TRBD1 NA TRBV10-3 TGTGCCATCAGTGAGCCGGGACAGAGTGAAGCTTTCTTT CAISEPGQSEAFF
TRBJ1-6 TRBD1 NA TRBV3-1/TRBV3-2 TGTGCCAGCAGCCATCCTGGACAGGGGGCATCGGATTCACCCCTCCACTTT CASSHPGQGASDSPLHF
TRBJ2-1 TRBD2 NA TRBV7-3 TGTGCCAGCAGCCTAGGACTAGCGGGAGGTCTGGATGAGCAGTTCTTC CASSLGLAGGLDEQFF
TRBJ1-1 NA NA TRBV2 TGTGCCAGCCGAGGGTCAGTCACTGAAGCTTTCTTT CASRGSVTEAFF
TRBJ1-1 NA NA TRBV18 TGTGCCAGCTCACCCCGGGGAGTGAACACTGAAGCTTTCTTT CASSPRGVNTEAFF
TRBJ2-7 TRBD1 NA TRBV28 TGTGCCAGCAGTGGCTCCGGGACAGTGGGTTCGAAGGAGCAGTACTTC CASSGSGTVGSKEQYF
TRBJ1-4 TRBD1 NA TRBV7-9 TGTGCCAGCAGCCTAGCGGACAGGGGTGGTGAAAAACTGTTTTTT CASSLADRGGEKLFF
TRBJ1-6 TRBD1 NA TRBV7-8 TGTGCCAGCAGATCAACAGGGGGCGGTTCACCCCTCCACTTT CASRSTGGGSPLHF
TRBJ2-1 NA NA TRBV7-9 TGCGCTGGGACTTCAAGCTCCTACAATGAGCAGTTCTTC CAGTSSSYNEQFF
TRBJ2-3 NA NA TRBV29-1 TGCAGCGGGGGGTCGGGGGAAGATACGCAGTATTTT CSGGSGEDTQYF
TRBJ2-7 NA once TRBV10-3 TGTGCCATCGGTGGGCGGGAGCAGTACTTC CAIGGREQYF
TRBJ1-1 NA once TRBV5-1 TGCGCCAGCAGCTTGCGGACAGACACTGAAGCTTTCTTT CASSLRTDTEAFF
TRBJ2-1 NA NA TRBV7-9 TGTGCCAGCAGCTTATATGGCTCCAACTACAATGAGCAGTTCTTC CASSLYGSNYNEQFF
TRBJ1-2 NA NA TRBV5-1 TGCGCCAGCAGCCCGGACAGTTATGGCTACACCTTC CASSPDSYGYTF
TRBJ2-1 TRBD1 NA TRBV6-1 TGTGCCAGCAGTGACCAGGGGGCGCTCCACAATGAGCAGTTCTTC CASSDQGALHNEQFF
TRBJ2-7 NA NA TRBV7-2 TGTGCCAGCAGCTTAGAATACGGCGGAACCTACGAGCAGTACTTC CASSLEYGGTYEQYF
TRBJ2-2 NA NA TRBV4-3 TGCGCCAGCAGCCCTTACGGGCAGGGTCACGCGAACACCGGGGAGCTGTTTTTT CASSPYGQGHANTGELFF
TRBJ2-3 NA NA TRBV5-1 TGCGCCAGCAGCCCGGAGCTTTACAGGGGCACAGATACGCAGTATTTT CASSPELYRGTDTQYF
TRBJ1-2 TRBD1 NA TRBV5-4 TGTGCCAGCAGCTTGGGGCAGGGGGGTGAGGTCTTC CASSLGQGGEVF
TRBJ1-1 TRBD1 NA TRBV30 TGTGCCTGGAGTGTACCCTCCCTGACAGGGGGTTCAGCGAGATTCTTT CAWSVPSLTGGSARFF
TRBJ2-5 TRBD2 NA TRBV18 TGTGCCAGCTCACCCAGGTCTTCGACCGGGGGGCAAGAGACCCAGTACTTC CASSPRSSTGGQETQYF
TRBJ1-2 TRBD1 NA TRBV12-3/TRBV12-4 TGTGCCAGCGGCGGGACAGGGTTCTATGGCTACACCTTC CASGGTGFYGYTF
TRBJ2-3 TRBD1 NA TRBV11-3 TGTGCCAGCAGCCCCGGGACAGGGTCGTTCGATACGCAGTATTTT CASSPGTGSFDTQYF
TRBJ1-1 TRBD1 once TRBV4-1 TGCGCCAGCAGCCAACAGGACAGGGCGAACACTGAAGCTTTCTTT CASSQQDRANTEAFF
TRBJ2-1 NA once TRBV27 TGTGCCAGCAGTTTGACCCCTGGGCCCTACAATGAGCAGTTCTTC CASSLTPGPYNEQFF
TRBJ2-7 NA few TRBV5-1 TGCGCCAGCAGCTTTTCCAACGAGCAGTACTTC CASSFSNEQYF
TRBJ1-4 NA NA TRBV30 TGTGCCTGGACCTATTCCCTGTCTAATGAAAAACTGTTTTTT CAWTYSLSNEKLFF
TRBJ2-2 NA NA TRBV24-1 TGTGCCACCAGTGACGCCCCTCCACAGGGTCCGGCCGGGGAGCTGTTTTTT CATSDAPPQGPAGELFF